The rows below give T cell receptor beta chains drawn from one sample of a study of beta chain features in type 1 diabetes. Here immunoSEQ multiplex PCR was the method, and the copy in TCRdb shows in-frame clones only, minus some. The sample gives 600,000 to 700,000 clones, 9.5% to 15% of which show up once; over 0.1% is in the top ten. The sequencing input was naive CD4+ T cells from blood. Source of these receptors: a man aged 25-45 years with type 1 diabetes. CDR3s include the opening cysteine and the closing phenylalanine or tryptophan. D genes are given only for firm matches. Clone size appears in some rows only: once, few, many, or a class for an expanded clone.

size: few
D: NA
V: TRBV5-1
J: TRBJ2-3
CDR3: CASSLETRGDTQYF
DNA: TGCGCCAGCAGCCTAGAAACTCGCGGGGATACGCAGTATTTT

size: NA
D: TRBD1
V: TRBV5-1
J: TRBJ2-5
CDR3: CASSGTGLGHGETQYF
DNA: TGCGCCAGCAGCGGGACAGGGCTGGGGCACGGTGAGACCCAGTACTTC

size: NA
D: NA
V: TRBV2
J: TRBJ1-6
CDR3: CASSPGSHNSPLHF
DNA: TGTGCCAGCAGTCCAGGGTCCCATAATTCACCCCTCCACTTT

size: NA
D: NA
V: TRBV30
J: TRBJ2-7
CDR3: CAWRQSSYEQYF
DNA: TGTGCCTGGCGTCAGAGCTCCTACGAGCAGTACTTC

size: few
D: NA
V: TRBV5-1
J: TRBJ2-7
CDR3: CASSLRDNSYEQYF
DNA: TGCGCCAGCAGCTTACGGGACAACTCCTACGAGCAGTACTTC

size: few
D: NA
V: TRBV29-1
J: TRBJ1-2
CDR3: CSVEDGQGGIPYGYTF
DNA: TGCAGCGTTGAAGACGGTCAGGGAGGCATACCCTATGGCTACACCTTC

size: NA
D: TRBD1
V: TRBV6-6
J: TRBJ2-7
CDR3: CASSYQQGSTYEQYF
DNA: TGTGCCAGCAGTTACCAACAGGGGTCTACCTACGAGCAGTACTTC

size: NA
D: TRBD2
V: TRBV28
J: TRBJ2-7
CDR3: CASSASGGSYEQYF
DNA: TGTGCCAGCTCAGCTAGCGGGGGGTCCTACGAGCAGTACTTC

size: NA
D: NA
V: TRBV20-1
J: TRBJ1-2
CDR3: CSARKDYGYTF
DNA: TGCAGTGCTAGGAAAGACTATGGCTACACCTTC

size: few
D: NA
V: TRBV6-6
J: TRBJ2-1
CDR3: CASSGANYYNEQFF
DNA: TGTGCCAGCAGTGGGGCAAATTACTACAATGAGCAGTTCTTC

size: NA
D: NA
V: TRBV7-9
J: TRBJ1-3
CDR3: CASSLANGNTIYF
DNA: TGTGCCAGCAGCTTAGCCAACGGAAACACCATATATTTT

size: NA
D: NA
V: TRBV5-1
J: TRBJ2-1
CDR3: CASSSGGPYNEQFF
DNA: TGCGCCAGCAGCTCCGGGGGGCCCTACAATGAGCAGTTCTTC

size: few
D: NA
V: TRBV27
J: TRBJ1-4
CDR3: CASSGHATNEKLFF
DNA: TGTGCCAGCAGCGGGCATGCAACTAATGAAAAACTGTTTTTT